A selection of T cell receptor beta chains follows, all from one sample in a study of blood T cell repertoires in COVID-19. Sequencing used immunoSEQ multiplex PCR; TCRdb keeps in-frame clones, though not all of them. Here the sample spans almost 350,000 clones, more than 70% being singletons. Sequencing was done on a sample of PBMCs or T cells enriched from blood (not recorded which). The receptors were sampled from a woman aged 25 to 39 who had been exposed to COVID-19. CDR3s include the opening cysteine and the closing phenylalanine or tryptophan.

length: 21; J: TRBJ2-1; V: TRBV4-1; CDR3: CASSQDERIVAGGSLYNEQFF
length: 16; J: TRBJ2-1; V: TRBV3-1/TRBV3-2; CDR3: CASSHSAGVSYNEQFF
length: 15; J: TRBJ2-3; V: TRBV5-6; CDR3: CASSEAGTSTDTQYF
length: 15; J: TRBJ1-2; V: TRBV15; CDR3: CATSSRLGTAYGYTF
length: 15; J: TRBJ2-5; V: TRBV7-9; CDR3: CASSHPREVKETQYF
length: 15; J: TRBJ1-1; V: TRBV11-2; CDR3: CASSLNSGANTEAFF
length: 14; J: TRBJ1-2; V: TRBV30; CDR3: CAWSRTGGGYGYTF
length: 16; J: TRBJ2-6; V: TRBV3-1/TRBV3-2; CDR3: CASSHTSGSGANVLTF
length: 13; J: TRBJ1-3; V: TRBV10-2; CDR3: CASSETGNVREFF
length: 16; J: TRBJ1-2; V: TRBV3-1/TRBV3-2; CDR3: CASSQDLSWQNYGYTF
length: 13; J: TRBJ1-4; V: TRBV25-1; CDR3: CASKGQVVEKLFF
length: 15; J: TRBJ2-7; V: TRBV12-5; CDR3: CASGLQWDTDYEQYF
length: 17; J: TRBJ2-2; V: TRBV28; CDR3: CASTKTTGGPNTGELFF
length: 14; J: TRBJ1-1; V: TRBV2; CDR3: CARSPGQENTEAFF
length: 16; J: TRBJ1-5; V: TRBV24-1; CDR3: CATSDSGTGSNQPQHF
length: 14; J: TRBJ1-3; V: TRBV2; CDR3: CASSGRGSGNTIYF
length: 17; J: TRBJ1-4; V: TRBV7-9; CDR3: CASSFTGGFGTNEKLFF
length: 14; J: TRBJ2-3; V: TRBV14; CDR3: CASSQDPVTDTQYF
length: 14; J: TRBJ1-2; V: TRBV5-1; CDR3: CASSLSFPGEGYTF
length: 14; J: TRBJ1-2; V: TRBV6-6; CDR3: CASSYSLGAVGYTF
length: 16; J: TRBJ2-3; V: TRBV20-1; CDR3: CSASDPVPSGTDTQYF
length: 17; J: TRBJ2-1; V: TRBV28; CDR3: CASSFTVSGNSRREQFF
length: 15; J: TRBJ2-7; V: TRBV25-1; CDR3: CASSESGQGGDEQYF
length: 11; J: TRBJ1-1; V: TRBV2; CDR3: CARGGDTEAFF
length: 14; J: TRBJ2-4; V: TRBV3-1/TRBV3-2; CDR3: CASSQEGSGNIQYF
length: 16; J: TRBJ1-6; V: TRBV18; CDR3: CASSPRDSAIHSPLHF
length: 16; J: TRBJ2-7; V: TRBV10-3; CDR3: CAISEGLAGALYEQYF
length: 17; J: TRBJ2-3; V: TRBV5-4; CDR3: CASSLEFAGSGSDTQYF
length: 13; J: TRBJ2-1; V: TRBV28; CDR3: CATEDSSYNEQFF
length: 15; J: TRBJ2-1; V: TRBV24-1; CDR3: CATSDPGTGGDEQFF
length: 15; J: TRBJ1-2; V: TRBV19; CDR3: CASSMGQSIFYGYTF
length: 15; J: TRBJ1-2; V: TRBV7-2; CDR3: CASSLGPGEPYGYTF
length: 16; J: TRBJ1-1; V: TRBV6-6; CDR3: CASRPDRERMNTEAFF
length: 12; J: TRBJ2-7; V: TRBV10-3; CDR3: CAISDGDYEQYF
length: 17; J: TRBJ1-6; V: TRBV28; CDR3: CASSTFARTGKGSPLHF
length: 17; J: TRBJ2-7; V: TRBV18; CDR3: CASSPSLAGGLIYEQYF
length: 14; J: TRBJ2-7; V: TRBV2; CDR3: CASSDLLADYEQYF
length: 12; J: TRBJ1-1; V: TRBV6-1; CDR3: CASSDPDREAFF
length: 18; J: TRBJ2-1; V: TRBV4-1; CDR3: CASSQDPGLAGGYNEQFF
length: 15; J: TRBJ2-7; V: TRBV6-5; CDR3: CASSTGTGGWSEQYF
length: 16; J: TRBJ1-5; V: TRBV18; CDR3: CASSPPRDSSNQPQHF
length: 14; J: TRBJ1-5; V: TRBV5-1; CDR3: CASSLGTYNQPQHF
length: 19; J: TRBJ1-3; V: TRBV5-4; CDR3: CASSRAGTGGVGSGNTIYF
length: 16; J: TRBJ2-5; V: TRBV11-2; CDR3: CASSLGLAGGPETQYF
length: 18; J: TRBJ2-1; V: TRBV6-1; CDR3: CASSDLVTSGFGYNEQFF
length: 16; J: TRBJ2-1; V: TRBV18; CDR3: CASSPEGSSIGNEQFF
length: 14; J: TRBJ1-1; V: TRBV19; CDR3: CASKTQAGGTEAFF
length: 13; J: TRBJ1-1; V: TRBV12-3/TRBV12-4; CDR3: CASSPTMNTEAFF
length: 16; J: TRBJ2-2; V: TRBV28; CDR3: CASSPLLWLNTGELFF
length: 14; J: TRBJ1-4; V: TRBV5-1; CDR3: CASSPSGQGEKLFF
length: 15; J: TRBJ1-2; V: TRBV27; CDR3: CASSPRQRTNYGYTF
length: 16; J: TRBJ2-2; V: TRBV5-6; CDR3: CASSHRRGGNTGELFF
length: 14; J: TRBJ2-7; V: TRBV6-5; CDR3: CASKIDSSQDEQYF
length: 14; J: TRBJ1-3; V: TRBV11-2; CDR3: CASSFTSGVDTIYF
length: 12; J: TRBJ2-1; V: TRBV27; CDR3: CASRQGWNEQFF
length: 15; J: TRBJ2-3; V: TRBV24-1; CDR3: CATSASRGVTDTQYF
length: 14; J: TRBJ2-7; V: TRBV7-9; CDR3: CASSWSGPAYEQYF
length: 15; J: TRBJ1-1; V: TRBV28; CDR3: CASSPRGQGRPEAFF
length: 20; J: TRBJ1-5; V: TRBV28; CDR3: CASSLWEGQPSYRSNQPQHF
length: 13; J: TRBJ1-1; V: TRBV28; CDR3: CATLTAANTEAFF